One sample yielded the 18 T cell receptor beta chains listed below, sequenced in a study of cytomegalovirus exposure and HLA in healthy donors (dated by TCRdb to 2016 to 2017). Library generation was performed with the immunoSEQ multiplex PCR assay. For the multiplex PCR, a mixture combining 60 forward primers for TCR Vbeta segments and 13 reverse primers for TCR Jbeta segments was used. TCRdb re-hosts the immuneACCESS table, in-frame sequences only. Its copies lack some clones; in the studies checked, an unresolved V gene accounts for under half of them, and the cause for the rest is not known. This sample is represented by 150,000 to 200,000 clones; around 77% of them were singletons. The ten largest clones capture 1.5% to 2% of the sample. The sequenced sample was PBMCs. These receptors came from a woman aged 25-40 years in good health and CMV-seronegative.

The gene calls are TRBV5-1 and TRBJ2-3, with D possibly being TRBD2 (5 bases). The ends were cut back, 6 bases at V and 0 bases at J, with 14 bases in the middle. Germline V gene lookup returns CDR1 SGHRS and CDR2 YFSETQ. CDR3 length: 15 amino acids. The CDR3 coding sequence is TGCGCCAGCATGAGGGAGATGACTAGCACAGATACGCAGTATTTT. It encodes CASMREMTSTDTQYF.

V is TRBV4-2 and J is TRBJ2-1; tentative D call: TRBD1 (5 bases). The germline gives CDR1 LGHNA, CDR2 YNFKEQ. V shed 1 base and J shed 2 bases, with 12 bases lying between them. The CDR3 is 16 amino acids. Here the CDR3 DNA reads TGTGCCAGCAGCCAAGCGGTAACAGGAACCTACAATGAGCAGTTCTTC. Amino acid sequence: CASSQAVTGTYNEQFF.

The V call is TRBV6-1, the J call TRBJ2-3; tentatively, D is TRBD1 (6 bases). Trimming left V 3 bases short and J 4 bases short, with 11 bases between. CDR1 MNHNS and CDR2 SASEGT come from the germline V gene. The CDR3 runs to 14 residues. The CDR3 region is CASSEHRVADTQYF. The CDR3 DNA sequence: TGTGCCAGCAGTGAGCACAGGGTCGCAGATACGCAGTATTTT.

V gene TRBV23-1 combines with J gene TRBJ2-7; weak D call: TRBD2 (5 bases). TRBV23-1 qualifies as an ORF whose function is uncertain. This CDR3 has 20 amino acids. Trimming shortened V by 1 base and J by 2 bases, and 27 bases separated the two germline ends. The chain's CDR3 is CASSQLEGGERIPSPYEQYF. The DNA of the CDR3 is TGCGCCAGCAGTCAATTGGAAGGTGGGGAGCGGATTCCCTCTCCCTACGAGCAGTACTTC.

The rearrangement links TRBV7-2 to TRBJ1-5; D uncertain. The CDR3 consists of 15 residues. Looked up from germline, CDR1 is SGHTA and CDR2 is FQGNSA. V lost 2 bases, J lost 1 base, and 9 bases lay in between. In DNA form, the CDR3 reads TGTGCCAGCAGCTTACAGGATAGGAGCAATCAGCCCCAGCATTTT. Protein: CASSLQDRSNQPQHF.

The chain joins TRBV7-6 to TRBJ1-1; D ambiguous. Germline V gene sequence: CDR1 SGHVS, CDR2 FNYEAQ. The CDR3 is 14 amino acids. Trimming stripped 1 base from V and 3 bases from J, with 9 bases between. The CDR3 DNA is TGTGCCAGCAGCTTAGGGTCCGGGGACACTGAAGCTTTCTTT. It codes for CASSLGSGDTEAFF.

The gene calls are TRBV6-5 and TRBJ2-1; 11 bases agree with TRBD2. After removal of 8 bases from V and 6 bases from J, the junction contained 3 bases not matched to a gene. Germline assignment: CDR1 MNHEY and CDR2 SVGAGI. The CDR3 consists of 13 residues. The DNA of the CDR3 is TGTGCCAGCGTAGCGGGGGGGACCAATGAGCAGTTCTTC. This codes for CASVAGGTNEQFF.

The chain carries TRBV4-3 and TRBJ1-6, with D possibly TRBD1 on 6 matching bases. The length of the CDR3 is 18 residues. The V gene lost 1 base and the J gene lost 6 bases, with 19 bases spanning the gap. Per the germline V gene, CDR1 is LGHNA and CDR2 is YSLEER. CDR3 amino acids: CASSQGQAGVVGNSPLHF. As DNA, the CDR3 is TGCGCCAGCAGCCAAGGCCAGGCAGGGGTGGTCGGTAATTCACCCCTCCACTTT.

This clone appeared a single time. J is TRBJ2-3 and V is TRBV7-9; D is perhaps TRBD1 (7 bases). Trimming pared 11 bases from V and 4 bases from J, leaving 13 bases between. The CDR3 length is 12 residues. CDR1 SEHNR and CDR2 FQNEAQ come from the germline V gene (reference sequence). As DNA, the CDR3 is TGTGCCGCAGGGGGGCACGCAGATACGCAGTATTTT. Its translation is CAAGGHADTQYF.

This clone was observed a few times. V and J are TRBV6-1 and TRBJ2-3, with TRBD2 matching over 8 bases. Germline trimming cut 4 bases from V and 2 bases from J; bases unmatched to any gene: 8. Germline assignment: CDR1 MNHNS and CDR2 SASEGT. CDR3 length: 16 residues. The CDR3 spells CASSALSGGPTDTQYF. CDR3 bases: TGTGCCAGCAGTGCCCTGAGCGGGGGTCCCACAGATACGCAGTATTTT.

The chain carries TRBV30 and TRBJ1-6, with 7 bases that match TRBD1. CDR1 and CDR2 from the germline V gene are GTSNPN and SVGIG (reference sequence). CDR3 length: 16 amino acids. The junction had 9 bases not matched to a gene; V was cut back by 0 bases and J by 7 bases. The CDR3 sequence is CAWSVSGGQRNSPLHF. The CDR3 DNA follows: TGTGCCTGGAGTGTAAGCGGGGGACAGAGAAATTCACCCCTCCACTTT.

The sample holds a few counts of this clone. The rearrangement links TRBV19 to TRBJ1-1; 9 bases align to TRBD1. The germline CDR1 and CDR2 sequences are LNHDA and SQIVND (reference sequence). The V segment lost 2 bases and the J segment 6 bases; nucleotides outside the gene matches: 4. The CDR3 sequence is 14 residues long. CDR3 protein: CASSITGGMSEAFF. CDR3 nucleotides: TGTGCCAGTAGTATAACAGGGGGCATGTCTGAAGCTTTCTTT.

This clone was counted between two and nine times. The junction shows a germline mismatch at one end, possibly a read error. The V gene is TRBV7-7, the J gene TRBJ2-7; 14 bases align to TRBD2. The CDR3 extends over 15 amino acids. The germline V gene has CDR1 SSHAT and CDR2 FNYEAQ (reference sequence). DNA of the CDR3: TGTGCTAGCAGCTCCGGACTAGCGGGGGGATACGAGCAGTACTTC. Translation gives CASSSGLAGGYEQYF.

The chain uses TRBV5-1 and TRBJ1-1; the D gene is possibly TRBD1 (6 bases). From germline, CDR1 is SGHRS and CDR2 YFSETQ. Between the trimmed V and J ends, which lost 1 base and 0 bases, there was a span of 16 bases. The CDR3 contains 17 residues. CDR3 protein: CASSLPSTGPMNTEAFF. CDR3 coding DNA: TGCGCCAGCAGCTTGCCCTCGACAGGACCCATGAACACTGAAGCTTTCTTT.

The rearrangement joins TRBV5-1 to TRBJ2-7, with 8 bases fitting TRBD1. V dropped 0 bases and J dropped 5; count of bases not matched to a gene: 4. The germline gives CDR1 SGHRS, CDR2 YFSETQ. This CDR3 spans 14 amino acids. CDR3 DNA: TGCGCCAGCAGCTTGGGGGCAGGGGGCAACGAGCAGTACTTC. Its translation is CASSLGAGGNEQYF. Together with reference TRBV5-1 and TRBJ2-7, the CDR3 gives the full variable domain: KAGVTQTPRYLIKTRGQQVTLSCSPISGHRSVSWYQQTPGQGLQFLFEYFSETQRNKGNFPGRFSGRQFSNSRSEMNVSTLELGDSALYLCASSLGAGGNEQYFGPGTRLTVT.

This rearrangement joins TRBV5-5 to TRBJ1-2; maybe TRBD1 (6 bases). The V end was cut by 0 bases, the J end by 4 bases, with 13 bases between. The germline V gene encodes CDR1 SGHKS and CDR2 YYEKEE (reference sequence). This CDR3 region has 15 residues. CDR3 residues: CASSLEPQGSYGYTF. CDR3 nucleotides: TGTGCCAGCAGCTTGGAACCACAGGGTAGCTATGGCTACACCTTC.

The chain is built from TRBV5-1 and TRBJ2-7; 7 bases line up with TRBD1. The J segment lost 5 bases and the V segment lost 0 bases, leaving 5 bases of the junction unmatched. The CDR3 spans 14 residues. Germline-derived CDR1 and CDR2 are SGHRS and YFSETQ. In DNA form, the CDR3 reads TGCGCCAGCAGCTTGGGGCAGGGGGTCAACGAGCAGTACTTC. Translated, it gives CASSLGQGVNEQYF.

This clone was seen a single time. The chain employs TRBV6-6 and TRBJ1-2; D is perhaps TRBD1 (5 bases). The CDR3 is 16 residues long. V lost 0 bases to trimming and J lost 4 bases, with 15 bases between them. Per germline, CDR1 MNHNY and CDR2 SVGAGI (reference sequence). This CDR3 is CASSYSGGILSYGYTF. CDR3 sequence (DNA): TGTGCCAGCAGTTACTCGGGGGGTATTTTAAGCTATGGCTACACCTTC.